The rows below give T cell receptor beta chains drawn from one sample of a study of blood T cell repertoires in COVID-19. Using immunoSEQ multiplex PCR, the repertoire was profiled, and TCRdb retains in-frame clones only, with some absent. This sample has about 470,000 clones; around 90% occur once, and the top ten carry under 0.75%. Sequencing was performed on PBMCs or T cells enriched from blood (not recorded which). All receptors derive from a woman aged 18-29 years who had recovered from COVID-19. The CDR3 runs from the conserved cysteine through the conserved F or W. Each record gives: J gene, clone size, V gene, D gene, CDR3 protein, CDR3 DNA. D genes are given only for firm matches. The size entry is marked missing in some rows and otherwise reads once, few, many or a size class.

J: TRBJ1-5
size: .
V: TRBV10-2
D: .
CDR3: CASGLGVGSNQPQHF
DNA: TGCGCCAGCGGGTTGGGTGTCGGGAGCAATCAGCCCCAGCATTTT

J: TRBJ2-3
size: .
V: TRBV3-1/TRBV3-2
D: .
CDR3: CASSQQGSDTQYF
DNA: TGTGCCAGCAGCCAACAGGGTTCGGATACGCAGTATTTT

J: TRBJ2-6
size: .
V: TRBV30
D: .
CDR3: CAWSFMGGALKYSGANVLTF
DNA: TGTGCCTGGAGTTTCATGGGCGGGGCCCTAAAATACTCTGGGGCCAACGTCCTGACTTTC

J: TRBJ1-5
size: .
V: TRBV24-1
D: TRBD1
CDR3: CATSDSAQGAKDQPQHF
DNA: TGTGCCACCAGTGATTCCGCTCAGGGGGCCAAAGATCAGCCCCAGCATTTT

J: TRBJ2-7
size: .
V: TRBV7-8
D: .
CDR3: CASSLEADDEQYF
DNA: TGTGCCAGCAGCTTAGAAGCGGACGACGAGCAGTACTTC

J: TRBJ1-1
size: .
V: TRBV11-2
D: .
CDR3: CASSRTQGTEAFF
DNA: TGTGCCAGCAGCAGAACGCAGGGCACTGAAGCTTTCTTT

J: TRBJ1-2
size: .
V: TRBV7-2
D: TRBD1
CDR3: CASTSSGQGGFGYTF
DNA: TGTGCCAGCACCTCATCGGGACAGGGAGGGTTTGGCTACACCTTC

J: TRBJ1-4
size: .
V: TRBV29-1
D: .
CDR3: CSVSESGVPNEKLFF
DNA: TGCAGCGTTTCAGAATCAGGGGTACCTAATGAAAAACTGTTTTTT

J: TRBJ2-4
size: .
V: TRBV19
D: TRBD1
CDR3: CASSAGQGATKNIQYF
DNA: TGTGCCAGTAGTGCTGGACAGGGGGCAACCAAAAACATTCAGTACTTC

J: TRBJ1-3
size: .
V: TRBV5-8
D: .
CDR3: CASSPAVGAPGNTIYF
DNA: TGTGCCAGCAGCCCGGCGGTAGGGGCACCTGGAAACACCATATATTTT

J: TRBJ1-2
size: .
V: TRBV28
D: .
CDR3: CALGGTNYGYTF
DNA: TGTGCCCTCGGGGGGACTAACTATGGCTACACCTTC

J: TRBJ2-7
size: .
V: TRBV27
D: .
CDR3: CASSSQGYEQYF
DNA: TGTGCCAGCAGTTCGCAGGGCTACGAGCAGTACTTC

J: TRBJ2-7
size: .
V: TRBV2
D: TRBD1
CDR3: CASRATGGEGPSSYEQYF
DNA: TGTGCCAGCAGAGCCACAGGGGGCGAGGGGCCCAGCTCCTACGAGCAGTACTTC

J: TRBJ1-5
size: once
V: TRBV18
D: TRBD1
CDR3: CASSRDGQADQPQHF
DNA: TGTGCCAGCTCACGGGATGGACAGGCGGATCAGCCCCAGCATTTT

J: TRBJ1-5
size: .
V: TRBV19
D: .
CDR3: CASSIVQGWNQPQHF
DNA: TGTGCCAGTAGTATTGTACAGGGCTGGAATCAGCCCCAGCATTTT

J: TRBJ1-1
size: .
V: TRBV5-1
D: .
CDR3: CASSPWGGMNTEAFF
DNA: TGCGCCAGCAGCCCCTGGGGGGGAATGAACACTGAAGCTTTCTTT

J: TRBJ2-4
size: .
V: TRBV5-1
D: .
CDR3: CASSQDLAKNIQYF
DNA: TGCGCCAGCAGCCAGGATCTAGCCAAAAACATTCAGTACTTC

J: TRBJ2-5
size: .
V: TRBV11-2
D: TRBD1
CDR3: CASSFYPPGTGGVQETQYF
DNA: TGTGCCAGCAGCTTCTACCCACCCGGGACAGGGGGTGTCCAAGAGACCCAGTACTTC

J: TRBJ1-5
size: .
V: TRBV5-1
D: .
CDR3: CASSVGTPTSQPQHF
DNA: TGCGCCAGCAGCGTCGGGACACCCACCTCTCAGCCCCAGCATTTT

J: TRBJ1-2
size: .
V: TRBV19
D: TRBD1
CDR3: CASSLTDRGSYGYTF
DNA: TGTGCCAGTAGCCTCACCGACAGGGGTAGCTATGGCTACACCTTC

J: TRBJ1-1
size: .
V: TRBV29-1
D: .
CDR3: CSVEEEAYTEAFF
DNA: TGCAGCGTTGAAGAGGAGGCCTACACTGAAGCTTTCTTT

J: TRBJ2-7
size: .
V: TRBV5-1
D: .
CDR3: CASSSSRGRSYEQYF
DNA: TGCGCCAGCAGTTCTTCCAGGGGTCGCTCCTACGAGCAGTACTTC